The 14 T cell receptor beta chains below were found in one sample sequenced in a study of blood T cell repertoires in COVID-19. The table came from immunoSEQ multiplex PCR; TCRdb's copy has only in-frame clones and leaves some out. The sample lists around 370,000 clones, around 87% seen once, with under 6.5% in the top ten. Sequenced: peripheral blood. Receptors were obtained from a woman in her forties or fifties with COVID-19, enrolled during active disease.

The gene calls are TRBV3-1 (or the pseudogene TRBV3-2) and TRBJ2-5; 11 bases agree with TRBD1. Germline values: CDR1 LGHDT, CDR2 YNNKEL (reference sequence). Losses at the gene ends were 5 bases for V and 6 bases for J; bases not matched to a gene: 11. CDR3 size: 16 residues. CDR3 residues: CASSRTGQGALKTQYF. For the CDR3, the DNA is TGTGCCAGCAGCAGAACTGGACAGGGGGCGTTAAAGACCCAGTACTTC.

This chain uses TRBV27 with TRBJ2-2; no reliable D call. Germline V gene data show CDR1 as MNHEY and CDR2 as SMNVEV (reference sequence). CDR3 length: 13 residues. V was clipped by 9 bases and J by 2 bases, with 10 bases between them. CDR3 region: CASRKLNTGELFF. As DNA, the CDR3 is TGTGCCAGTCGTAAACTTAACACCGGGGAGCTGTTTTTT.

This rearrangement joins TRBV7-8 to TRBJ2-1, with D unresolved. CDR1 is SGHVS, CDR2 FQNEAQ, per germline. The CDR3 is 18 amino acids. V lost 1 base and J 0 bases, leaving 16 bases between the germline ends. CDR3 protein: CASSLVSWIHSSYNEQFF. The CDR3 DNA reads TGTGCCAGCAGCTTAGTATCCTGGATCCACAGCTCCTACAATGAGCAGTTCTTC.

The rearrangement joins TRBV5-1 to TRBJ2-7; 7 bases map to TRBD1. Germline CDR1 SGHRS, CDR2 YFSETQ. The CDR3 is 16 residues long. The V segment lost 4 bases and the J segment 0 bases; nucleotides outside the gene matches: 10. The CDR3 sequence: CASSRAGTAISYEQYF. DNA for the CDR3: TGCGCCAGCAGCCGTGCCGGGACAGCCATCTCCTACGAGCAGTACTTC.

This clone has a single count. The DNA for the CDR3 is TGTGCCAGCAGCTTGGCCCCACACCGGACAGGAGGGAACACTGAAGCTTTCTTT. Its translation: CASSLAPHRTGGNTEAFF. The chain employs TRBV5-4 and TRBJ1-1; 7 nucleotides match TRBD1. V trimming: 0 bases; J trimming: 1 base; junction bases outside the gene matches: 12. The CDR3 runs 18 residues. Germline V gene lookup returns CDR1 SGHNT and CDR2 YYREEE (reference sequence).

This CDR3 is CASRKPGLSYEQYF. The DNA of the CDR3 is TGCGCCAGCAGAAAACCGGGACTGTCTTACGAGCAGTACTTC. The chain uses TRBV5-1 and TRBJ2-7, with D perhaps TRBD2 (6 bases). Deletions cut 5 bases from V and 4 bases from J, with 16 bases between. The CDR3 is 14 amino acids. CDR1 SGHRS and CDR2 YFSETQ come from the germline V gene.

J is TRBJ2-2 and V is TRBV19; TRBD2 is a possible D gene (6 bases). Trimming took 4 bases from V and 5 from J, leaving 17 bases between them. This CDR3 is 16 amino acids long. CDR1 LNHDA and CDR2 SQIVND come from the germline V gene (reference sequence). This CDR3 reads CASSNREGLATGELFF. CDR3 coding DNA: TGTGCCAGTAGTAATAGAGAGGGACTCGCAACCGGGGAGCTGTTTTTT.

The V gene is TRBV5-1, the J gene TRBJ1-2, with 10 bases that match TRBD1. The V segment lost 4 bases and the J segment 3 bases; nucleotides outside the gene matches: 12. Germline loops: CDR1 SGHRS, CDR2 YFSETQ. The CDR3 sequence is 17 residues long. For the CDR3, the DNA is TGCGCCAGCAGCACGAGACAGGGGGCGAGAGGGGACTATGGCTACACCTTC. Amino acid sequence: CASSTRQGARGDYGYTF.

The rearrangement uses TRBV12-3 or TRBV12-4 and TRBJ1-2, with D perhaps TRBD1 (5 bases). CDR3 length: 13 amino acids. The V gene lost 6 bases and the J gene lost 3 bases, with 11 bases spanning the gap. CDR3 amino acids: CASSWGGDYGYTF. The CDR3 bases are TGTGCCAGCAGCTGGGGGGGAGACTATGGCTACACCTTC.

The chain recombines TRBV3-1 (or the pseudogene TRBV3-2) with TRBJ1-5; tentatively, D is TRBD1 (5 bases). V was trimmed by 1 base and J by 0 bases, leaving 10 bases between them. The CDR3 loop spans 16 amino acids. CDR1 is LGHDT and CDR2 is YNNKEL in the germline V gene (reference sequence). Written as DNA, the CDR3 is TGTGCCAGCAGCCAAGGGGACTCAAATAGCAATCAGCCCCAGCATTTT. Amino acid sequence: CASSQGDSNSNQPQHF.

The chain has TRBV5-4 and TRBJ2-1; TRBD2 matches at 7 bases. Germline loops: CDR1 SGHNT, CDR2 YYREEE (reference sequence). The CDR3 sequence is 12 residues long. With V trimmed by 0 bases and J by 10 bases, 1 base remained unmatched. CDR3 sequence: CASSLGAGEQFF. CDR3 in DNA: TGTGCCAGCAGCTTGGGAGCGGGGGAGCAGTTCTTC.

The chain links TRBV9 to TRBJ2-7; 11 bases fit TRBD1. V lost 2 bases to trimming and J lost 5 bases; unmatched junction nucleotides: 9. CDR3 length: 16 residues. Per the germline V gene, CDR1 is SGDLS and CDR2 is YYNGEE. The CDR3 spells CASSVGRTGGGHEQYF. The CDR3 DNA is TGTGCCAGCAGCGTGGGACGGACAGGGGGCGGGCACGAGCAGTACTTC.

The chain recombines TRBV10-2 with TRBJ2-7; 11 nucleotides line up with TRBD2. The CDR3 has 15 residues. Germline loops: CDR1 WSHSY, CDR2 SAAADI. The trim removed 6 bases at V and 6 bases at J, leaving 10 bases unmatched. CDR3 DNA sequence: TGCGCCAGCAGCGAATTAGCGGGAGGGCGGCTCGAGCAGTACTTC. Amino acids: CASSELAGGRLEQYF.

The rearrangement joins TRBV6-1 to TRBJ1-1, with D maybe TRBD1 (5 bases). CDR1 and CDR2 from the germline V gene are MNHNS and SASEGT. The V end was cut by 3 bases, the J end by 0 bases, with 8 bases between. This CDR3 has 14 amino acids. The CDR3 region is CASSDGGLNTEAFF. The CDR3 DNA is TGTGCCAGCAGTGACGGGGGACTGAACACTGAAGCTTTCTTT.